The entry below gives a single TCR beta chain sequence along with its context. Antigen unknown. This specimen comes from a study of CD8 T cells in ankylosing spondylitis. Whole-study findings and limits: A TCR beta motif of eight or nine highly homologous variants seemed to mark ankylosing spondylitis blood. In ankylosing spondylitis patients, matched synovial fluid reportedly showed significant enrichment of disease-linked clones.

This CDR3 comprises 16 residues. Germline V lookup: CDR1 LGHDT, CDR2 YNNKEL (reference sequence). The ends were cut back, 1 base at V and 1 base at J, with 12 bases in the middle. By quantitative 5'-RACE with molecular barcodes, the TCR beta libraries were made. TCRdb reanalysed the 5' RACE reads using MiXCR and keeps one entry per CDR3 protein. The sample holds fewer than 750,000 distinct CDR3 sequences; around 17% are singletons and the top ten take under 20%. Sequenced input: blood, either unsorted or a sorted T cell fraction (not recorded which). The TCR sequence derives from a male donor with ankylosing spondylitis. The chain is built from TRBV3-1 and TRBJ2-3; D is ambiguous. As DNA, the CDR3 is TGTGCCAGCAGCCAAGGGTATCGGGCTCGCACAGATACGCAGTATTTT. It codes for CASSQGYRARTDTQYF.